This T cell receptor beta chain was identified during a study of cytotoxic CD8 clonotypes in ibrutinib-treated CLL. Study-wide results and limits: Higher circulating CD8+ T-cell counts strongly accompanied higher baseline clonality, above age-matched healthy donors. Clonality increased at ibrutinib response, then returned toward baseline at progression.

Germline CDR1 reads SGHVS; CDR2 reads FNYEAQ. The V and J ends lost 9 bases and 1 base respectively, with 16 bases between them. The CDR3 has 16 amino acids. This clone was counted once. The antigen remains undetermined. Assay: immunoSEQ multiplex PCR; the TCRdb copy retains only in-frame clones and omits some. Among some 200,000 clones listed, 72% were seen once. Material: PBMCs, obtained after 24 months of ibrutinib treatment. This receptor was taken from a human donor with chronic lymphocytic leukemia. The chain uses TRBV7-6 and TRBJ2-6; D gene ambiguous. CDR3 loop: CASLVLPNSGANVLTF. The CDR3 DNA follows: TGTGCCAGTTTAGTCCTCCCAAATTCTGGGGCCAACGTCCTGACTTTC.